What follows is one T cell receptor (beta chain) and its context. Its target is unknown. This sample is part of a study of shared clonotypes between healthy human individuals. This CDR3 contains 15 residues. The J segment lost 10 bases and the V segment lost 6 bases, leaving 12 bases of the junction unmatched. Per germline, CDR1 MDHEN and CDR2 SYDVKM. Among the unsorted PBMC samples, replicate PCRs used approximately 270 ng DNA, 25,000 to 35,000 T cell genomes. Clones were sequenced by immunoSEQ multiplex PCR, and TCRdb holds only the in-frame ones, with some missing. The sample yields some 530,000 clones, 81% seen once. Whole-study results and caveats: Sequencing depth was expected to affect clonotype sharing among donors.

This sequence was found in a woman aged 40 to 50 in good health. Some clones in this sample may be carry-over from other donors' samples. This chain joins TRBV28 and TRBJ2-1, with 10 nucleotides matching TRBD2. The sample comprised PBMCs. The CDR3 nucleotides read TGTGCCAGCAGGCTCCCGGGACTAGCGAAAGGGGAGCAGTTCTTC. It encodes CASRLPGLAKGEQFF.